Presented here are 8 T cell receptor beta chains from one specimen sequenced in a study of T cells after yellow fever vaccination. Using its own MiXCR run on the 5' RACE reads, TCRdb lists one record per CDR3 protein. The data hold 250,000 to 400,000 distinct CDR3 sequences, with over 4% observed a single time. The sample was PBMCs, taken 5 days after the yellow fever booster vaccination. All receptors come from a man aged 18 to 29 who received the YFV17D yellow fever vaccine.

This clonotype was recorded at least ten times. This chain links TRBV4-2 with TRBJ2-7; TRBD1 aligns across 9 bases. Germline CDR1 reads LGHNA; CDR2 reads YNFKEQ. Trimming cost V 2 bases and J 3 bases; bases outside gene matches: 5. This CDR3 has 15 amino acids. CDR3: CASSQPGTGHYEQYF. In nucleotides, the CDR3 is TGTGCCAGCAGCCAACCCGGGACAGGGCACTACGAGCAGTACTTC.

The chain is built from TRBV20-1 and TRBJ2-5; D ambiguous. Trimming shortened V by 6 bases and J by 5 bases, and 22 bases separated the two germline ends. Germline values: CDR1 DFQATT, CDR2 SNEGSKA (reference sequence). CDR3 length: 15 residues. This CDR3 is CSANRRVAGGETQYF. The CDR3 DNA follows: TGCAGTGCCAATCGCCGGGTCGCAGGTGGGGAGACCCAGTACTTC.

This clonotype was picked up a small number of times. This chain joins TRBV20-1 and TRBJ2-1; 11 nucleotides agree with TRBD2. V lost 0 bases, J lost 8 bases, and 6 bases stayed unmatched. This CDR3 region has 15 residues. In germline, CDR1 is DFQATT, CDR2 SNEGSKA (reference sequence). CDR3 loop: CSARDVAGGRDEQFF. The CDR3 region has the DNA TGCAGTGCTAGAGATGTAGCGGGGGGGCGGGATGAGCAGTTCTTC.

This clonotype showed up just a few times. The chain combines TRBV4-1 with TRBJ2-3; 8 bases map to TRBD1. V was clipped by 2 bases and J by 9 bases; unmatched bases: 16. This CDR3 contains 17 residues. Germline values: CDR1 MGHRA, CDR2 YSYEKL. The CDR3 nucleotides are TGCGCCAGCAGCCAAAGATCGGGGGATGCGGGACAGGTAACGCAGTATTTT. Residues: CASSQRSGDAGQVTQYF.

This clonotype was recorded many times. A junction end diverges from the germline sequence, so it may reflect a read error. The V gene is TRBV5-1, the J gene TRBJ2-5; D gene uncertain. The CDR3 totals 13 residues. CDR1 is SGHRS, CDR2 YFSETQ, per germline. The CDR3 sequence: CASSLDLPAKSDF. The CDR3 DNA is TGCGCCAGCAGCTTGGATTTGCCTGCAAAGTCGGACTTC.

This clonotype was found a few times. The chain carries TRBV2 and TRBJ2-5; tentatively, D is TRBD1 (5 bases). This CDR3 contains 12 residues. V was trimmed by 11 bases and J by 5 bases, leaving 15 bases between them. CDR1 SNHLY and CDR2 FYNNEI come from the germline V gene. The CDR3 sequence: CACYRPRETQYF. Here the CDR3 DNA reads TGTGCCTGCTACAGGCCCCGGGAGACCCAGTACTTC.

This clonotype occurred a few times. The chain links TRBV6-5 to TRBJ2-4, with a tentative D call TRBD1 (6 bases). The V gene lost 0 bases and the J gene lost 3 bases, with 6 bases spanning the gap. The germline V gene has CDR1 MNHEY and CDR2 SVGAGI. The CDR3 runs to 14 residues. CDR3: CASSYSDSKNIQYF. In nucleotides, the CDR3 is TGTGCCAGCAGTTACTCGGACAGCAAAAACATTCAGTACTTC.

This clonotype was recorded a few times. DNA of the CDR3: TGTGCCAGCAGCGGACCGGGACAGGGGTTTTACGAGCAGTACTTC. Amino acids: CASSGPGQGFYEQYF. The V call is TRBV12-3 or TRBV12-4, the J call TRBJ2-7; 10 bases match TRBD1. With 6 bases clipped from V and 4 bases from J, the junction kept 9 bases outside the gene matches. The CDR3 loop spans 15 amino acids.